This TCR beta chain emerged from a study of blood T cell repertoires in COVID-19. Whole-study context: The study drew acute and convalescent COVID-19 samples from the United States, Italy and Spain. The analysed material was cDNA or gDNA that came from T cells, B-cell-depleted T cells, or PBMCs.

Methods used by the authors: Reference gene primers were amplified, and this amplification served to estimate nucleated cell counts. The data were produced by immunoSEQ multiplex PCR, yet TCRdb's version contains in-frame clones alone and is incomplete. The V and J calls and clone size come from that table; D and trimming were worked out from the DNA. The repertoire includes 110,000 or so clones, 75% to 90% of them detected once, and roughly 8% sits in the top ten. This clone was observed a few times. CDR1 and CDR2 from the germline V gene are SGHTA and FQGNSA. The CDR3 extends over 15 amino acids. V gave up 5 bases and J gave up 7 bases; unmatched junction bases: 5.

Sequencing input: peripheral blood. This sequence was found in a human donor in a cohort sampled during active COVID-19. The genes are TRBV7-2 and TRBJ2-2, with TRBD2 matching 12 bases. The CDR3 region is CASSDRTSGVGELFF. The CDR3 nucleotides are TGTGCCAGCAGCGACAGGACTAGCGGGGTCGGGGAGCTGTTTTTT.